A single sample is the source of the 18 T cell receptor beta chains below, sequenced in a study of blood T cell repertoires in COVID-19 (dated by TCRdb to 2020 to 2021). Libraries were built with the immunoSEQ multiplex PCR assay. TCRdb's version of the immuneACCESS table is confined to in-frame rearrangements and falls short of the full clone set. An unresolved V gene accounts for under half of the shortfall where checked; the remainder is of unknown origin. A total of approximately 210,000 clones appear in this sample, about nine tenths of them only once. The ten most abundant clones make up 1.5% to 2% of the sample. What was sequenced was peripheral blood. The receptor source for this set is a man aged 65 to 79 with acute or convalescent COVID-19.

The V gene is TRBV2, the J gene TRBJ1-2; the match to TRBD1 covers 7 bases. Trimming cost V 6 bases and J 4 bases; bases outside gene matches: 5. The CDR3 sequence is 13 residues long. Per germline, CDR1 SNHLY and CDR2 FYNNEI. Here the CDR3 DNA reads TGTGCCAGCAGAGCAGGGGGGCCCTATGGCTACACCTTC. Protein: CASRAGGPYGYTF.

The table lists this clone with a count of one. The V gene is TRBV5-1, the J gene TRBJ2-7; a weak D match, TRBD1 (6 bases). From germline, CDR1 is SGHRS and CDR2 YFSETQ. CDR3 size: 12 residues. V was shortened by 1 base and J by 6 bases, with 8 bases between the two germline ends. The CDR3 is CASSLQGFEQYF. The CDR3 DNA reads TGCGCCAGCAGCTTGCAGGGGTTCGAGCAGTACTTC.

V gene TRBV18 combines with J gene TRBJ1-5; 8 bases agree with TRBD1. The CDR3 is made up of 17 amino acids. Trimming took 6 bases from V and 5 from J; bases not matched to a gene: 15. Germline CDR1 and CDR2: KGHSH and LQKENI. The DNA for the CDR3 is TGTGCCAGCTCCCACGGACAGCAGGGGGCGCTGGATCAGCCCCAGCATTTT. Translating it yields CASSHGQQGALDQPQHF.

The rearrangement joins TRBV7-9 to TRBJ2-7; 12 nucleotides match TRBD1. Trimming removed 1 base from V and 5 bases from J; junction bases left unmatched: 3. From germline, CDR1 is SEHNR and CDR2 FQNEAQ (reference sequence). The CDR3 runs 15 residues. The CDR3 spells CASSLVGTGGHEQYF. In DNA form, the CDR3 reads TGTGCCAGCAGCTTAGTAGGGACAGGGGGCCACGAGCAGTACTTC.

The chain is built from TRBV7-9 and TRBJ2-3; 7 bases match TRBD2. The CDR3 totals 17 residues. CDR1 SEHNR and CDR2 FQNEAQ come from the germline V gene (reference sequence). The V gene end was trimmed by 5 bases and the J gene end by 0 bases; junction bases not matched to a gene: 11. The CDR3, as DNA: TGTGCCAGCAGCCTGCGTAGAGCGGGACCTAGCACAGATACGCAGTATTTT. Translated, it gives CASSLRRAGPSTDTQYF.

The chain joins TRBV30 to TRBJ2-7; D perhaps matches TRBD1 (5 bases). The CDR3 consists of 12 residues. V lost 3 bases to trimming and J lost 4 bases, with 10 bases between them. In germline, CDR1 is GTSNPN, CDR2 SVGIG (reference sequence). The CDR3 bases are TGTGCCTGGAGGGACAAAAGATACGAGCAGTACTTC. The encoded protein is CAWRDKRYEQYF. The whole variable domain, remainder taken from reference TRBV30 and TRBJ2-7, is SQTIHQWPATLVQPVGSPLSLECTVEGTSNPNLYWYRQAAGRGLQLLFYSVGIGQISSEVPQNLSASRPQDRQFILSSKKLLLSDSGFYLCAWRDKRYEQYFGPGTRLTVT.

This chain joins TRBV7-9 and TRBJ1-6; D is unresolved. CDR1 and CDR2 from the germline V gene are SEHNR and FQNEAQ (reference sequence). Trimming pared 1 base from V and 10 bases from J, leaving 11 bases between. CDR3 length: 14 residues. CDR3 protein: CASSLEATSSPLHF. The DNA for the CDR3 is TGTGCCAGCAGCTTAGAAGCGACTTCATCACCCCTCCACTTT.

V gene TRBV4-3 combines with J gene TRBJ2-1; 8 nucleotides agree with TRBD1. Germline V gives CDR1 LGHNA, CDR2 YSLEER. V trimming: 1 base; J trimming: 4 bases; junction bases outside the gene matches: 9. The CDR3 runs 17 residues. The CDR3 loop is CASSQGGDRLGYNEQFF. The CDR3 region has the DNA TGCGCCAGCAGCCAAGGCGGGGACAGGCTAGGATACAATGAGCAGTTCTTC.

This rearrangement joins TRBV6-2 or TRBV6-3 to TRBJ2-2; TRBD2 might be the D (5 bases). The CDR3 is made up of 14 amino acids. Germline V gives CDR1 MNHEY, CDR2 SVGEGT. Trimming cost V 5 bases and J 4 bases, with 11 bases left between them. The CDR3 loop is CASSVLGSTGELFF. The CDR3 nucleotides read TGTGCCAGCAGTGTCCTGGGGAGCACCGGGGAGCTGTTTTTT.

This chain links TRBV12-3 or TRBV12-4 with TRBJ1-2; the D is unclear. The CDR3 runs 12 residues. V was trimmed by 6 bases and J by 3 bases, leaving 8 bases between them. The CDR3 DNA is TGTGCCAGCAGGCCACAGCACTATGGCTACACCTTC. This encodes CASRPQHYGYTF.

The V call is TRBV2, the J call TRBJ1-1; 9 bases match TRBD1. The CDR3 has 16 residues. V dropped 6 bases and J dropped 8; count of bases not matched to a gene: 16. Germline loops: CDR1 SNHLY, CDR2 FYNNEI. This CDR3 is CASSRATYGTGREAFF. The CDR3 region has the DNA TGTGCCAGCAGCAGAGCAACATATGGGACAGGGAGAGAAGCTTTCTTT.

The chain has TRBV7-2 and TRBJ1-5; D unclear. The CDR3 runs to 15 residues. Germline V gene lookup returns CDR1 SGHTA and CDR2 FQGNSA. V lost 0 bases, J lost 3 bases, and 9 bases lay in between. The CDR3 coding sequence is TGTGCCAGCAGCTTAGCGCTCGGACTCAATCAGCCCCAGCATTTT. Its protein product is CASSLALGLNQPQHF.

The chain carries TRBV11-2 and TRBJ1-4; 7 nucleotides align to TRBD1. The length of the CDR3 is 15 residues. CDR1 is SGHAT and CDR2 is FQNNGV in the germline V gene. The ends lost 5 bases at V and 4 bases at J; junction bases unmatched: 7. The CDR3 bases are TGTGCCAGCAGCACTCAGGGGGGACTTAATGAAAAACTGTTTTTT. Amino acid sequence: CASSTQGGLNEKLFF.

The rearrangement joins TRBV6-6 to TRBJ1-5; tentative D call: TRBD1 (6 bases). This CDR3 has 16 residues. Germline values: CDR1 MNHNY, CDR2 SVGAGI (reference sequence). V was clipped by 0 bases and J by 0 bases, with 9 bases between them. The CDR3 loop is CASSYSRGDSNQPQHF. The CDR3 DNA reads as TGTGCCAGCAGTTACTCCAGGGGAGATAGCAATCAGCCCCAGCATTTT.

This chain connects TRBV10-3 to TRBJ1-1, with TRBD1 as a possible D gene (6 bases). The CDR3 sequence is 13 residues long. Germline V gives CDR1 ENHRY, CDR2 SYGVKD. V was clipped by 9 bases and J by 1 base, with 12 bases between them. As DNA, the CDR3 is TGTGCCATTAGTACAGGGCCGAACACTGAAGCTTTCTTT. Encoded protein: CAISTGPNTEAFF.

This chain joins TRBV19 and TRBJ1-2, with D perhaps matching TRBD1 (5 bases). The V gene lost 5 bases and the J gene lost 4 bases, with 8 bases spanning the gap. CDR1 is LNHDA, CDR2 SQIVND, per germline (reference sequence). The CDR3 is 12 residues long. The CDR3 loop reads CASSPGVYGYTF. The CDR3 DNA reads TGTGCCAGTAGTCCGGGGGTCTATGGCTACACCTTC.

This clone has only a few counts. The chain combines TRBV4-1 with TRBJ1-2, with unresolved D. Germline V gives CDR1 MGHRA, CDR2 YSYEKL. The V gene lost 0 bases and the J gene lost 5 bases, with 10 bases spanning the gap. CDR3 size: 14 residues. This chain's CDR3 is CASSQDSLAYGYTF. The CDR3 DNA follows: TGCGCCAGCAGCCAAGATAGCCTAGCTTATGGCTACACCTTC.

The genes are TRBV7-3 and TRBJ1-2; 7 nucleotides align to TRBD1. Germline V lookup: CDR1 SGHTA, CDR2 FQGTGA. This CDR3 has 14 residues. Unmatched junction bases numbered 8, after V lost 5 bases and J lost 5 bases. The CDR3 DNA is TGTGCCAGCAGCCCAACAGGGGAACCTTATGGCTACACCTTC. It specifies CASSPTGEPYGYTF.